Listed here is a single T cell receptor beta chain. No cognate antigen has been identified for it. No base-level quality is on record; no much larger clone is a single base apart. This specimen comes from a study of a mutant IDH1 vaccine in newly diagnosed glioma (dated by TCRdb to the early 2020s). Turning to the overall study: In the chemotherapy-containing groups, vaccination started alongside temozolomide cycles, whereas in patients who had radiotherapy alone it started 4-6 weeks after radiotherapy. Of the approximately 33 treated patients, around 60% were male and 37.5% were female, and a mean age of 40.4 years was recorded. Before enrollment, most patients had been given radiochemotherapy with temozolomide as standard therapy, while the rest had received either radiotherapy alone or temozolomide alone. Visit V12 was the week-35 safety follow-up and visit V13 was the week-47 end of study. Peripheral blood was collected at six visits: V03 (baseline), V05, V07, V10, V12 and V13. Longitudinal TCRB deep sequencing was done for 20 to 25 treated patients, wherever samples were available for exploratory analyses. What the study reported, not specific to this receptor: Vaccine-induced immune responses across multiple MHC alleles were detected in 80% to 95% of patients. Pseudoprogression appeared unrelated to alterations in the top peripheral T cell clonotypes detected by TCRB sequencing. Availability determined which PBMC samples were chosen for TCRB deep sequencing. The authors noted that analyses of patient blood samples could not be reproduced because of sample limitations.

From the cysteine through the phenylalanine, the CDR3 covers 14 amino acids. Only CDR3 DNA is held: 42 bases, read in frame from base 1. The germline ends are 14 bases apart after V is trimmed by 6 bases and J by 5 bases. The germline V gene sets CDR1 to LGHNT and CDR2 to FRNRAP. The library was produced with the immunoSEQ multiplex PCR assay. Following the manufacturer's protocol, the hsTCRB Kit was used to amplify rearranged TCR beta chain sequences. Sequencing of TCRB libraries was carried out on an Illumina MiSeq. On the study's bioinformatics: Demultiplexing, trimming and gene mapping were performed with the kit vendor's proprietary platform. TCRdb provides this immuneACCESS table in a form limited to in-frame rearrangements. Some clones are lacking; in checked studies, under half of them reflect an unresolved V gene, and why the rest are absent is not known. The V and J calls and clone size are taken from that table; D and trimming were inferred from the DNA. The sample profile shows around 45,000 clones; about 88% of them were found once. In total, the top ten clones hold 5% to 7% of the sample.

Explained via the paper, the time point label denotes: week 35, safety follow-up. Each vaccine dose was 300 ug of a 20-mer mutant IDH1 peptide in Montanide, given subcutaneously with topical imiquimod. Eight vaccinations were administered to patients in weeks 1, 3, 5, 7, 11, 15, 19 and 23, corresponding to visits V03 through V10. All donors had newly diagnosed IDH1-mutant astrocytomas of WHO grade 3 or 4 that showed loss of nuclear ATRX. The samples were drawn from NOA16, a multicentre, single-arm, open-label phase I trial in Germany that tested a mutant IDH1 peptide vaccine in humans for the first time. Genomic DNA for TCRB sequencing was isolated from EDTA blood with the DNeasy Blood and Tissue Kit.

The starting material was PBMCs, obtained from a glioma patient whose treatment included an IDH1 peptide vaccine. The chain is made from TRBV12-5 and TRBJ1-5; perhaps TRBD1 is the D gene, with 6 bases matching. This TCR came from a woman between 40 and 50 years old with glioma. CDR3 sequence: CASGFTGSYQPQHF. The DNA sequence follows: TGTGCTAGTGGCTTCACAGGGTCTTATCAGCCCCAGCATTTT. Where the CDR3 stops, the reference TRBV12-5 and TRBJ1-5 genes take over; the full variable domain is DARVTQTPRHKVTEMGQEVTMRCQPILGHNTVFWYRQTMMQGLELLAYFRNRAPLDDSGMPKDRFSAEMPDATLATLKIQPSEPRDSAVYFCASGFTGSYQPQHFGDGTRLSIL.